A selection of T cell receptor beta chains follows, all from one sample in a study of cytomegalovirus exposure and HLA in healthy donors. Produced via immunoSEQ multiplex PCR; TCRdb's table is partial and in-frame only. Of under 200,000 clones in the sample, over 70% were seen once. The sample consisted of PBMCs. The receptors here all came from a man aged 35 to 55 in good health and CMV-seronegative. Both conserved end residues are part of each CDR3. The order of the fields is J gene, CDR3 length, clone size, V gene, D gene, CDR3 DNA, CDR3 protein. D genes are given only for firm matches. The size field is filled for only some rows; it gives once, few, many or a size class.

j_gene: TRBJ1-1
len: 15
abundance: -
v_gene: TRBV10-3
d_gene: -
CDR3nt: TGTGCCATCACTAGTTTAGAACAAGGTCGGACTGAAGCTTTCTTT
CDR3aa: CAITSLEQGRTEAFF

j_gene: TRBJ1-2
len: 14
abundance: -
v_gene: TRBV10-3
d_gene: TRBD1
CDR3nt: TGTGCCATCACCACGGGACAGGGGAACTATGGCTACACCTTC
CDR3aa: CAITTGQGNYGYTF

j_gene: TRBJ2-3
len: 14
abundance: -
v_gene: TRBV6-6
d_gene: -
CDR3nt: TGTGCCAGCAGTAAGCAGATCGGGGCAGATACGCAGTATTTT
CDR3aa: CASSKQIGADTQYF

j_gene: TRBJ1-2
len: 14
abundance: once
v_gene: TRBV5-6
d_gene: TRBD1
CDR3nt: TGTGCCAGCAGTTACAGGGGCGGCCCCTTTGGCTACACCTTC
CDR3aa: CASSYRGGPFGYTF

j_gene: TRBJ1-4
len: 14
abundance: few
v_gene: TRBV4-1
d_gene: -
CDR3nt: TGCGCCAGCAGCCAGTGGGGGCTTGGTGAAAAACTGTTTTTT
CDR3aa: CASSQWGLGEKLFF

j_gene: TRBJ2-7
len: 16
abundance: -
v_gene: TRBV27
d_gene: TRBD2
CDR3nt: TGTGCCACTAGGGTGATTTCGAGACTAGCGGTTTCCGAGCAGTACTTC
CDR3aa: CATRVISRLAVSEQYF

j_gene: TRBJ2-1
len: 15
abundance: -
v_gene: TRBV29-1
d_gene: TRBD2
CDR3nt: TGCAGCGTCTTGGATCCTAGCGGGGACTACAATGAGCAGTTCTTC
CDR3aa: CSVLDPSGDYNEQFF

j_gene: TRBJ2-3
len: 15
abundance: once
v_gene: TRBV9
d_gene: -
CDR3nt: TGTGCCAGCAGCGTAAGGGTGGGAGTGGCAGATACGCAGTATTTT
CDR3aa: CASSVRVGVADTQYF

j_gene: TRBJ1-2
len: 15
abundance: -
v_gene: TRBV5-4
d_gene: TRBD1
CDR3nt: TGTGCCAGCAGCTTTGGGGGGGACAGGGGCCGCGGCTACACCTTC
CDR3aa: CASSFGGDRGRGYTF

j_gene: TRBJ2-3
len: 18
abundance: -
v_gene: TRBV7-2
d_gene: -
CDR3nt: TGTGCCAGCAGCTCGGGGCGGGGTGGCGGGGGCCACACAGATACGCAGTATTTT
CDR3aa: CASSSGRGGGGHTDTQYF

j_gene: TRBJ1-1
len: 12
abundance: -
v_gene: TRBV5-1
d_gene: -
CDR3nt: TGCGCCAGCAGCTTGCTCGGCACTGAAGCTTTCTTT
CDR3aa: CASSLLGTEAFF

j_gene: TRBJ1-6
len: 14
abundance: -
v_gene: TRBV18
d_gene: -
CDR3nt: TGTGCCAGCTCACCTCTCCAGGATAATTCACCCCTCCACTTT
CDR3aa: CASSPLQDNSPLHF

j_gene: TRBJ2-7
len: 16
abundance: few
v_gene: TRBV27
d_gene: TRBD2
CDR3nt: TGTGCCAGCAGTTTAATAGCGGGAGGGTTGGGTTACGAGCAGTACTTC
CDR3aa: CASSLIAGGLGYEQYF

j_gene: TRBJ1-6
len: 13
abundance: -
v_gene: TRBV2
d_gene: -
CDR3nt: TGTGCCAGCAAGCGGGGTACACTCGAAGCCCTCCACTTT
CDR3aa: CASKRGTLEALHF

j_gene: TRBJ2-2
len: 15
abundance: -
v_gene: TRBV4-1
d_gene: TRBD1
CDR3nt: TGCGCCAGCAGCCGTTGGACAGGGGTGGACGGGGAGCTGTTTTTT
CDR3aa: CASSRWTGVDGELFF

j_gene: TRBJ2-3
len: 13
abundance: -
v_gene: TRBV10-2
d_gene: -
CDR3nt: TGCGCCAGCCGGGATACCACAGCAGATACGCAGTATTTT
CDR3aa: CASRDTTADTQYF

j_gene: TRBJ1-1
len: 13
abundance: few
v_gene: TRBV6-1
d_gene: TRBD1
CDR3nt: TGTGCCAGCAGTGACAGGGGGCGGGCTGAAGCTTTCTTT
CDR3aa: CASSDRGRAEAFF

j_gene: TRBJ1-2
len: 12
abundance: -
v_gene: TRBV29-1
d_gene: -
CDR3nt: TGCAGCGTTGCTGGGCCTGTGATTGGCTACACCTTC
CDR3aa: CSVAGPVIGYTF

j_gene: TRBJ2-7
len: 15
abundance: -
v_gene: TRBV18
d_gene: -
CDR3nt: TGTGCCAGCTCACCCCCAACCGGACTCACCTACGAGCAGTACTTC
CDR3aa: CASSPPTGLTYEQYF

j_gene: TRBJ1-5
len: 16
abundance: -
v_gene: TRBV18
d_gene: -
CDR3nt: TGTGCCAGCTCCGCGCCCGGGGGAGTTGGGAATCAGCCCCAGCATTTT
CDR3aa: CASSAPGGVGNQPQHF

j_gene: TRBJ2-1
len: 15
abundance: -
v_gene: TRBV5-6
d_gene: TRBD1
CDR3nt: TGTGCCAGCAGCTTGAGGACAGGGGCTGGCAATGAGCAGTTCTTC
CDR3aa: CASSLRTGAGNEQFF

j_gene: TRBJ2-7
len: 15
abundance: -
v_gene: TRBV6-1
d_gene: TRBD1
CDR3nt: TGTGCCAGCAGGGAAATTCAGGGGGCGCGAGACGAGCAGTACTTC
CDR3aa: CASREIQGARDEQYF

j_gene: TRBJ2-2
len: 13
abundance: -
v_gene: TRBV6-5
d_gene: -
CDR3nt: TGTGCCAGCACCCCGGTCGGTAACGGGGAGCTGTTTTTT
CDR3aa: CASTPVGNGELFF

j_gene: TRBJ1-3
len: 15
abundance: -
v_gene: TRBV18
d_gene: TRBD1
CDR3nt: TGTGCCAGCCCACCGGGACAGAGTATTGGAAACACCATATATTTT
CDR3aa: CASPPGQSIGNTIYF

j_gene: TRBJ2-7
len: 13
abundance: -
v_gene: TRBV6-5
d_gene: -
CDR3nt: TGTGCCAGCAAGGCCCCCCGGACATTCGAGCAGTACTTC
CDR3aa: CASKAPRTFEQYF

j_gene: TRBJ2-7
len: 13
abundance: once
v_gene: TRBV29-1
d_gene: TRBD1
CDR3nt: TGCAGCGTTGTGGGACAGGGAAACTACGAGCAGTACTTC
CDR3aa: CSVVGQGNYEQYF

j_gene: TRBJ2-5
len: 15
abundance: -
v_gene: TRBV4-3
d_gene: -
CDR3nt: TGCGCCAGCAGCCAAGTGTCGGGGGTGGGAGAGACCCAGTACTTC
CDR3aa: CASSQVSGVGETQYF

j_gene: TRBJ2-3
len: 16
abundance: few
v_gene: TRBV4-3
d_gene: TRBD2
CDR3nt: TGCGCCAGCAGCCAAGATACGAGCGGGGGACGTTATACGCAGTATTTT
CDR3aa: CASSQDTSGGRYTQYF